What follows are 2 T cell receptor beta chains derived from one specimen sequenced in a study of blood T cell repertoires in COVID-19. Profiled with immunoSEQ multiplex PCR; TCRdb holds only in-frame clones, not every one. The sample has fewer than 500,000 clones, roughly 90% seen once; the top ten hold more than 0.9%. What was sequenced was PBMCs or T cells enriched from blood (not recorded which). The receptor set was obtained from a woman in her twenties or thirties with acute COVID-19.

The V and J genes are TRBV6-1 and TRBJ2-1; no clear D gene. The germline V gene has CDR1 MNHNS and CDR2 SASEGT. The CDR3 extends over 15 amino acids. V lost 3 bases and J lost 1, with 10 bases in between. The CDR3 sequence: CASSDRLGSYNEQFF. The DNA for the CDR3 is TGTGCCAGCAGTGATCGGCTAGGTTCCTACAATGAGCAGTTCTTC.

Here the CDR3 reads CASSSLAGGRTDTQYF. Written as DNA, the CDR3 is TGTGCCAGCAGCTCTCTGGCGGGGGGACGCACAGATACGCAGTATTTT. This chain connects TRBV7-3 to TRBJ2-3; 8 nucleotides line up with TRBD2. After removal of 4 bases from V and 1 base from J, the junction contained 7 bases not matched to a gene. The CDR3 extends over 16 amino acids. Germline assignment: CDR1 SGHTA and CDR2 FQGTGA. The entire variable domain, with the rest obtained from reference TRBV7-3 and TRBJ2-3, is as follows: GAGVSQTPSNKVTEKGKYVELRCDPISGHTALYWYRQSLGQGPEFLIYFQGTGAADDSGLPNDRFFAVRPEGSVSTLKIQRTERGDSAVYLCASSSLAGGRTDTQYFGPGTRLTVL.